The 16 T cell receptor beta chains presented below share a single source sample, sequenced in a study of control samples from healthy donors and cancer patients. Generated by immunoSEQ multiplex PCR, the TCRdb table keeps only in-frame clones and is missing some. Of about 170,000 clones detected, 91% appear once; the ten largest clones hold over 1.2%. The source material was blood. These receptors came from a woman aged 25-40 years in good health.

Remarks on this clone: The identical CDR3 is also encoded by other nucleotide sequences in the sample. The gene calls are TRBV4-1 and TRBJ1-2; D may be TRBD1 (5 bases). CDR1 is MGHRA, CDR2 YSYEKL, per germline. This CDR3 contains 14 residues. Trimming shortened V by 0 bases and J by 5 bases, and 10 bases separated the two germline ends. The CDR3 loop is CASSQDPGGYGYTF. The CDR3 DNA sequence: TGCGCCAGCAGCCAAGACCCGGGGGGGTATGGCTACACCTTC.

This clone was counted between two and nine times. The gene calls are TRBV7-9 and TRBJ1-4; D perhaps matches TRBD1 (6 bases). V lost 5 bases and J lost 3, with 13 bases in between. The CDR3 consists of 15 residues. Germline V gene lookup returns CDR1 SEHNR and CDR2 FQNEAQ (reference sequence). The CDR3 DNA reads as TGTGCCAGCAGCCAACCGACAGGAGCTAATGAAAAACTGTTTTTT. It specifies CASSQPTGANEKLFF.

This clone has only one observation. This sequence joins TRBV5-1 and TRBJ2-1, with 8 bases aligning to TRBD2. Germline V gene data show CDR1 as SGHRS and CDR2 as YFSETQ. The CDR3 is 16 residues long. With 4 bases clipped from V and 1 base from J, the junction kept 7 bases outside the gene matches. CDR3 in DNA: TGCGCCAGCAGCGGATACGGGGGGGCGTCCTACAATGAGCAGTTCTTC. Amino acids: CASSGYGGASYNEQFF.

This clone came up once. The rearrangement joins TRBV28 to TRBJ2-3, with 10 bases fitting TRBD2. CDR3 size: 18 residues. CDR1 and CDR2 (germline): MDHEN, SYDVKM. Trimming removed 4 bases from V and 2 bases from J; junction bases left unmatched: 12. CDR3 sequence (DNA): TGTGCCAGCAGTTCATTATATACTAGCGGGATGAACACAGATACGCAGTATTTT. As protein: CASSSLYTSGMNTDTQYF.

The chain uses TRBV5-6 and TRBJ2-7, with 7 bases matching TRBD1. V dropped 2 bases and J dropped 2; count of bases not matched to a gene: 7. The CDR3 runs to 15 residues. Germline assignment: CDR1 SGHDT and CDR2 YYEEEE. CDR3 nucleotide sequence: TGTGCCAGCAGCTTAAAGTCAGGGGGACCCTACGAGCAGTACTTC. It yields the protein CASSLKSGGPYEQYF.

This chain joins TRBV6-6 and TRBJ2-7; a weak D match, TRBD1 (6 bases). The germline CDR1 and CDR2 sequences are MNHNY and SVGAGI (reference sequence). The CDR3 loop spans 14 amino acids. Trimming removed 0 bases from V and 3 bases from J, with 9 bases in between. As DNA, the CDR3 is TGTGCCAGCAGTTACTCCCCAGGGGTCTACGAGCAGTACTTC. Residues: CASSYSPGVYEQYF.

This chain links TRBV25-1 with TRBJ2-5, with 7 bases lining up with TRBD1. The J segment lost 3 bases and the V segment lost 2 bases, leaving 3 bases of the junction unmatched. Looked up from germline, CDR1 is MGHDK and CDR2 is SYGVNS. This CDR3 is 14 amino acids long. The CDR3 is CASSEKTGKETQYF. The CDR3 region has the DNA TGTGCCAGCAGTGAAAAGACAGGGAAAGAGACCCAGTACTTC.

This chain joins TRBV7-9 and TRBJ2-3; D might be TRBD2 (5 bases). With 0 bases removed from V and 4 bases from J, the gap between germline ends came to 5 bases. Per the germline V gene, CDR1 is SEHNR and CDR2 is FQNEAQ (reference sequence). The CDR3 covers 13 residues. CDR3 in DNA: TGTGCCAGCAGCTTAGCCGGGGCAGATACGCAGTATTTT. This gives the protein CASSLAGADTQYF.

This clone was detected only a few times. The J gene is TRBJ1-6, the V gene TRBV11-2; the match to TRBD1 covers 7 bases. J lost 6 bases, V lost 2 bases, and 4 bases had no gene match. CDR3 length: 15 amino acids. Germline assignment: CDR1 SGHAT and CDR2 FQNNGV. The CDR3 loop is CASSLTGTANSPLHF. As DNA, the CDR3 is TGTGCCAGCAGCTTAACCGGGACAGCTAATTCACCCCTCCACTTT.

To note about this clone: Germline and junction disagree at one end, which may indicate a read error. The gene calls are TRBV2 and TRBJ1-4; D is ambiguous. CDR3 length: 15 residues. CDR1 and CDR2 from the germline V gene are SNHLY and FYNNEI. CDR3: CASSEAGQTSEKLFF. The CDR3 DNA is TGTGCCAGCAGTGAAGCGGGTCAGACTAGTGAAAAACTGTTTTTT.

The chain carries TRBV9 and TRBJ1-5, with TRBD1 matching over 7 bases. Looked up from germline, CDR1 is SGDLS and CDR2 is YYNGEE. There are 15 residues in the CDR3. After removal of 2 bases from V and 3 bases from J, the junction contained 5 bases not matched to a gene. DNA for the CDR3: TGTGCCAGCAGCGTGGACACAGGGGCCAATCAGCCCCAGCATTTT. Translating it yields CASSVDTGANQPQHF.

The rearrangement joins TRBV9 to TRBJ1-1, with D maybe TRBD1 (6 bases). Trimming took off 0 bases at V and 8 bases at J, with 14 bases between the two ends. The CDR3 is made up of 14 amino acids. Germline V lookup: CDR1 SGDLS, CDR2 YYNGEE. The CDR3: CASSVVGGAGEAFF. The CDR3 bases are TGTGCCAGCAGCGTAGTTGGGGGCGCGGGGGAAGCTTTCTTT.

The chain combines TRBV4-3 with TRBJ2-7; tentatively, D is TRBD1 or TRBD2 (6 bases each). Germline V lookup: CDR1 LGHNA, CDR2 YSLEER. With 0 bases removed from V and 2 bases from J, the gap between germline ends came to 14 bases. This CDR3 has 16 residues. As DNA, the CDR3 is TGCGCCAGCAGCCAAGATTTTTCGGGGGCCACCTACGAGCAGTACTTC. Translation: CASSQDFSGATYEQYF.

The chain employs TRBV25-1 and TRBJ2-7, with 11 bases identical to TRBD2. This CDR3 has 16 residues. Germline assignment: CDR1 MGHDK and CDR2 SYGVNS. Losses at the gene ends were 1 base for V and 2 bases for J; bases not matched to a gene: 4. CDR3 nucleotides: TGTGCCAGCAGTGAATCCCCGGGACTAGCGGCCTACGAGCAGTACTTC. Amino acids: CASSESPGLAAYEQYF.

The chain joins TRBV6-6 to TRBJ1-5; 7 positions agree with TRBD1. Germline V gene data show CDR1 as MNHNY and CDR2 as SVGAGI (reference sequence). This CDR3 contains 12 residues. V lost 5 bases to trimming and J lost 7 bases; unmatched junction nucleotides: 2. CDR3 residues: CASSDRAQPQHF. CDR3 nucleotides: TGTGCCAGCAGTGACAGGGCCCAGCCCCAGCATTTT.

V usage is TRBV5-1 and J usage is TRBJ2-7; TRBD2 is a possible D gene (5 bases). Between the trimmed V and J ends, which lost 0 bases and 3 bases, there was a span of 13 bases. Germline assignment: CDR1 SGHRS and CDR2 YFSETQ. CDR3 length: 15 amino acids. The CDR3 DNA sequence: TGCGCCAGCAGCTTGGATCTTCGAGGGCTCTACGAGCAGTACTTC. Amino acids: CASSLDLRGLYEQYF.